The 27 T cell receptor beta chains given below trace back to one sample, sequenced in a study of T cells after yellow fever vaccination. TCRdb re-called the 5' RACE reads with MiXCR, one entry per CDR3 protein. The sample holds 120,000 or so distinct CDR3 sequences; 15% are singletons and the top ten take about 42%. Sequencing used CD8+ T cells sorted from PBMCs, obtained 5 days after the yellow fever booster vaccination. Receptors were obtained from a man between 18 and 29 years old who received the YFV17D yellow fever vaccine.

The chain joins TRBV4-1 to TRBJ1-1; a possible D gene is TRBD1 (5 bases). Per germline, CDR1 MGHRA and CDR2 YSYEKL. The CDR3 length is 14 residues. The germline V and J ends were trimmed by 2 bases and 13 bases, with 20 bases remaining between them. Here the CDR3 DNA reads TGCGCCAGCAGCCAAAGAGGGGACGCTACAAAAGGTTTCTTT. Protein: CASSQRGDATKGFF.

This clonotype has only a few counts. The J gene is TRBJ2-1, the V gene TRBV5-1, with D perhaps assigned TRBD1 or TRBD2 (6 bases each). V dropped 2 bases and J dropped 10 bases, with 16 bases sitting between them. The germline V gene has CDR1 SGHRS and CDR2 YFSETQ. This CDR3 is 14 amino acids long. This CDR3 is CASSFMGGSEEQFF. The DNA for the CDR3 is TGCGCCAGCAGCTTCATGGGGGGCAGCGAAGAGCAGTTCTTC.

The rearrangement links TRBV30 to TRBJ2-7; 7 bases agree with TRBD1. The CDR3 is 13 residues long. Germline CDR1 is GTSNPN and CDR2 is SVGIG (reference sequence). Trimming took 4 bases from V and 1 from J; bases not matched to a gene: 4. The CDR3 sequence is CAWTGQLSYEQYF. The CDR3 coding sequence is TGTGCCTGGACGGGACAGCTATCCTACGAGCAGTACTTC.

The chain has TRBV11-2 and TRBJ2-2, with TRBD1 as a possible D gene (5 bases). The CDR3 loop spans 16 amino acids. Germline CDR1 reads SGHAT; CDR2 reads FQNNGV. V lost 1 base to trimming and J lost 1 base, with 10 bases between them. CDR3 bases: TGTGCCAGCAGCTTAGGGGGCACCATGAACACCGGGGAGCTGTTTTTT. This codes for CASSLGGTMNTGELFF.

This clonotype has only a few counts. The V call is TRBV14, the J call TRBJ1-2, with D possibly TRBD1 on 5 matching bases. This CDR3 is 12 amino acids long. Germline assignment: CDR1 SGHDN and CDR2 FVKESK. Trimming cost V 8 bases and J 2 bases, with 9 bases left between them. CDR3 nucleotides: TGTGCCAGCGGGGCAGGGAACTATGGCTACACCTTC. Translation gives CASGAGNYGYTF.

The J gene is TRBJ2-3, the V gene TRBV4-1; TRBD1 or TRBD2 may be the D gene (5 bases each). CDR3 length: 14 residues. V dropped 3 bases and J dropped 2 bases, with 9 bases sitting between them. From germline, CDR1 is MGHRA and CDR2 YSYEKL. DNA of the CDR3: TGCGCCAGCAGCCAGGGACCTCTCACAGATACGCAGTATTTT. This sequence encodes CASSQGPLTDTQYF.

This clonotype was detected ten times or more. The CDR3 spells CASYTGTVNTEAFF. In DNA, the CDR3 is TGTGCCAGCTACACCGGGACGGTGAACACTGAAGCTTTCTTT. The V and J genes are TRBV6-5 and TRBJ1-1; tentatively, D is TRBD1 (5 bases). Trimming removed 8 bases from V and 0 bases from J, with 13 bases in between. CDR3 length: 14 residues. Germline loops: CDR1 MNHEY, CDR2 SVGAGI.

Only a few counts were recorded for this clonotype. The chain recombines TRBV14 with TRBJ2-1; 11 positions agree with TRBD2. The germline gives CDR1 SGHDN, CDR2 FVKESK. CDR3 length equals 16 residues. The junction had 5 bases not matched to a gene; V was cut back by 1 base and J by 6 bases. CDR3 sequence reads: CASSQGTSGGSNEQFF. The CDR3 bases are TGTGCCAGCAGCCAAGGAACTAGCGGGGGTTCCAATGAGCAGTTCTTC.

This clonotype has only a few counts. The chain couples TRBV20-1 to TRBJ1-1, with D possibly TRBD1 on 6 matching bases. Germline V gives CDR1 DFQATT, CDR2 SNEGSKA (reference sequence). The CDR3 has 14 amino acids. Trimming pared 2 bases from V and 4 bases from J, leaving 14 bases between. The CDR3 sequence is CSARPTADSTEAFF. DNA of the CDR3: TGCAGTGCTAGACCGACAGCGGACAGCACTGAAGCTTTCTTT.

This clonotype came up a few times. The CDR3 region has the DNA TGTGCCAGCAGTGACGGGCCCACACGCTCCGAGCAGTACGTC. Translating it yields CASSDGPTRSEQYV. The chain uses TRBV2 and TRBJ2-7, with unresolved D. The CDR3 consists of 14 residues. Germline lookup yields CDR1 SNHLY and CDR2 FYNNEI. V was shortened by 3 bases and J by 6 bases, with 15 bases between the two germline ends.

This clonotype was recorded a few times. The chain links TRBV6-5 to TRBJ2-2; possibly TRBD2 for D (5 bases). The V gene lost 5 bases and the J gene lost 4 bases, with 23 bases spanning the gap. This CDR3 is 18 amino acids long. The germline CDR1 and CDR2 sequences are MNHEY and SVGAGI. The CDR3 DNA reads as TGTGCCAGCAGTCTGTTCGGGGAGTCGTCTGTGGGCACCGGGGAGCTGTTTTTT. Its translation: CASSLFGESSVGTGELFF.

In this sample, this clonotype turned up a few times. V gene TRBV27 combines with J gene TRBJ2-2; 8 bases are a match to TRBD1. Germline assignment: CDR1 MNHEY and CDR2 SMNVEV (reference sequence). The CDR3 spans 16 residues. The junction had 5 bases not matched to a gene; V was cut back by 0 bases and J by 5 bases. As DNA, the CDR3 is TGTGCCAGCAGTTTATCGGACAGGGTGGGAACCGGGGAGCTGTTTTTT. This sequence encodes CASSLSDRVGTGELFF.

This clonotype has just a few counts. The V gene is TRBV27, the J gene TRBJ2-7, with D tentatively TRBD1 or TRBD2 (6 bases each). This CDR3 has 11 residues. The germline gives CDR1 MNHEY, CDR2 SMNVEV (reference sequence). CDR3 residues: CAEGGSYEQYF. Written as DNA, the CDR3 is TGTGCGGAGGGGGGCAGCTACGAGCAGTACTTC.

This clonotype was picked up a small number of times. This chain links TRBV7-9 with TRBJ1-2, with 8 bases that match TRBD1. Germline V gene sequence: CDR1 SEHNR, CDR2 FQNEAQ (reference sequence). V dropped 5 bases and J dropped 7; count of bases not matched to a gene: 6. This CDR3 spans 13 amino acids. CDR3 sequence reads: CASSLGQGSGYTF. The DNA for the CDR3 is TGTGCCAGCAGCCTCGGACAGGGCTCTGGCTACACCTTC.

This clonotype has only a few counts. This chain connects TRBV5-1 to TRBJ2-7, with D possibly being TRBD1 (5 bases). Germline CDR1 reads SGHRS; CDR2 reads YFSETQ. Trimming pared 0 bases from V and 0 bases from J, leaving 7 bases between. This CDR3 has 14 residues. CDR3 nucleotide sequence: TGCGCCAGCAGCTTGGACAGGAGCTCCTACGAGCAGTACTTC. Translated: CASSLDRSSYEQYF.

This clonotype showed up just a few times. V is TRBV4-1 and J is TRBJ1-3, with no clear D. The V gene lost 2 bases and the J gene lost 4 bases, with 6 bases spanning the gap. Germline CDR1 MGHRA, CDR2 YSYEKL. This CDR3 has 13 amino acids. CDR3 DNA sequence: TGCGCCAGCAGCCAAACCGACGGAAACACCATATATTTT. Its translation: CASSQTDGNTIYF.

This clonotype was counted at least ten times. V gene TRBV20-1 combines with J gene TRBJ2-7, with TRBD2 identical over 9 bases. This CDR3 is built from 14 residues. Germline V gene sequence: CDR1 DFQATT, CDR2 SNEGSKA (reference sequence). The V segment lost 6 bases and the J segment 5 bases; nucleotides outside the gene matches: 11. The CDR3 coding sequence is TGCAGTGCCAAAGCGGGGGGAGGGGCCCACGAGCAGTACGTC. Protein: CSAKAGGGAHEQYV.

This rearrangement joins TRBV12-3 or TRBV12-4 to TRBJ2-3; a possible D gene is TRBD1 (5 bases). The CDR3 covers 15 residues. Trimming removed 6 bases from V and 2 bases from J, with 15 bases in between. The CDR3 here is CASSTSQGNTDTQYF. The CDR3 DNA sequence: TGTGCCAGCAGCACCAGTCAGGGAAACACAGATACGCAGTATTTT.

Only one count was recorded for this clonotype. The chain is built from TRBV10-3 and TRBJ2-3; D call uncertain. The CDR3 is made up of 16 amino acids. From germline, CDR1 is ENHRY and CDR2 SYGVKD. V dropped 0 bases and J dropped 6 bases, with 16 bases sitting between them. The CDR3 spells CAISESHAGSSDTQYF. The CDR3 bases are TGTGCCATCAGTGAGTCCCATGCTGGTAGCAGCGATACGCAGTATTTT.

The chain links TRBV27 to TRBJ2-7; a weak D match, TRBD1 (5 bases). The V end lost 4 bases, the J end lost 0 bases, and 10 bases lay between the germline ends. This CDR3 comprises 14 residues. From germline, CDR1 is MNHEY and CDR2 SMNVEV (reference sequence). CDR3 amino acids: CASSSYRNSYEQYF. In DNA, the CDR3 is TGTGCCAGCAGTTCCTACAGGAACTCCTACGAGCAGTACTTC.

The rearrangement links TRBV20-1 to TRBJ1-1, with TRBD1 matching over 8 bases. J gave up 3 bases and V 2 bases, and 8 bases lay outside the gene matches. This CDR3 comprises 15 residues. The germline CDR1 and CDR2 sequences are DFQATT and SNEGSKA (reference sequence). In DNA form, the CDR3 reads TGCAGTGCTAGAAGACAGGGGCGAATATACACTGAAGCTTTCTTT. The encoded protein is CSARRQGRIYTEAFF.

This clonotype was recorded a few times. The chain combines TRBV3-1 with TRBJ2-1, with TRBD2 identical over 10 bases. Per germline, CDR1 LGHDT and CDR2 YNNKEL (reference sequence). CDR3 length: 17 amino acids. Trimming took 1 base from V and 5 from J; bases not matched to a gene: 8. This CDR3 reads CASSQGTRLAGDNEQFF. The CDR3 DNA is TGTGCCAGCAGCCAAGGAACCAGGCTAGCGGGGGACAATGAGCAGTTCTTC.

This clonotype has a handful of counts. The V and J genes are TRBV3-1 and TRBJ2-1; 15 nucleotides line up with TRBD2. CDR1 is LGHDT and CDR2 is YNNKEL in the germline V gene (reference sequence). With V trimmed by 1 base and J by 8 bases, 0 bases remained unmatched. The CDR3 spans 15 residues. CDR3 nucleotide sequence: TGTGCCAGCAGCCAAGGGACTAGCGGGAGGGATGAGCAGTTCTTC. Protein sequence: CASSQGTSGRDEQFF.

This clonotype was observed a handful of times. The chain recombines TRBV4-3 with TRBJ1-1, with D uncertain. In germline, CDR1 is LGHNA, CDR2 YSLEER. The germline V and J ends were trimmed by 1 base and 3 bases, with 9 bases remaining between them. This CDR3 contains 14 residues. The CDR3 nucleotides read TGCGCCAGCAGCCAAGTCGTGGAGTACACTGAAGCTTTCTTT. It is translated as CASSQVVEYTEAFF.

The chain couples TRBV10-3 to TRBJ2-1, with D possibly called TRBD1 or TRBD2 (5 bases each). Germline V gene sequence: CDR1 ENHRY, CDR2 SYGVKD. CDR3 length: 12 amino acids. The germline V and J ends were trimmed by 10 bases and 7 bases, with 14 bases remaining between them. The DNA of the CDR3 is TGTGCCAACCGGGACGGTCTTAATGAGCAGTTCTTC. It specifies CANRDGLNEQFF.

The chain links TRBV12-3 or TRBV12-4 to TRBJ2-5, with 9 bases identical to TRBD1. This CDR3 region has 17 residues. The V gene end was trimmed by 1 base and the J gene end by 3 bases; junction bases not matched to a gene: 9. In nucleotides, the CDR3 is TGTGCCAGCAGTTTAGAGGGGACAGGGAGTTTTAAAGAGACCCAGTACTTC. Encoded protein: CASSLEGTGSFKETQYF.

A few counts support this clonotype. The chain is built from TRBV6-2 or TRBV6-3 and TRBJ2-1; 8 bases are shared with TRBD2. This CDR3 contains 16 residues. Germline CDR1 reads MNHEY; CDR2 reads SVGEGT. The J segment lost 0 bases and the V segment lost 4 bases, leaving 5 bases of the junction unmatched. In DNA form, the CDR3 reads TGTGCCAGCAGTTCAAAGCGGGGGAGCTCCTACAATGAGCAGTTCTTC. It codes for CASSSKRGSSYNEQFF.